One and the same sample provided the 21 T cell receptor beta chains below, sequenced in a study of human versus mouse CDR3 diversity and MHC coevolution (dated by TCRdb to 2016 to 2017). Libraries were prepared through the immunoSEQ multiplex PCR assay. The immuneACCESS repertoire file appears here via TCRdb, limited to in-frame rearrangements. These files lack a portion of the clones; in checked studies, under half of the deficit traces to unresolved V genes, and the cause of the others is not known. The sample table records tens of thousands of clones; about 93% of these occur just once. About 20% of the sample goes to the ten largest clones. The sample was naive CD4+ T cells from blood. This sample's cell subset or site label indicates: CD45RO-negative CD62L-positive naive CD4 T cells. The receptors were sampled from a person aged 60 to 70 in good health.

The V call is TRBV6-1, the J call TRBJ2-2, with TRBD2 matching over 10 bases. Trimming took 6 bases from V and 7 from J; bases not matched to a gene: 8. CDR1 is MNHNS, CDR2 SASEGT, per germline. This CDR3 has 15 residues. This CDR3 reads CASSVEAGGFGELFF. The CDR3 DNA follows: TGTGCCAGCAGCGTTGAAGCGGGAGGGTTCGGGGAGCTGTTTTTT.

This CDR3 is CAWSVGGGTEAFF. The CDR3, as DNA: TGTGCCTGGAGTGTAGGGGGGGGCACTGAAGCTTTCTTT. The V and J genes are TRBV30 and TRBJ1-1; D is perhaps TRBD1 (6 bases). Trimming left V 0 bases short and J 4 bases short, with 9 bases between. The germline V gene has CDR1 GTSNPN and CDR2 SVGIG (reference sequence). The length of the CDR3 is 13 residues.

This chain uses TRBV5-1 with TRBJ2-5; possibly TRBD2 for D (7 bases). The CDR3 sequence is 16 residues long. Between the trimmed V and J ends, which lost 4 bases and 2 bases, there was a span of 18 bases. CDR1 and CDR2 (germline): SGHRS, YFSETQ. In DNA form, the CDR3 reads TGCGCCAGCAGCCGGGGAGGGGGGACGGGGCAAGAGACCCAGTACTTC. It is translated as CASSRGGGTGQETQYF.

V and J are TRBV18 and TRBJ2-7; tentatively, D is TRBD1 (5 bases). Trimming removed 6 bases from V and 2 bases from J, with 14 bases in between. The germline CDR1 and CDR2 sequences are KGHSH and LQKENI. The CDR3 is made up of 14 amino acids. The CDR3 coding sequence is TGTGCCAGCTCCCGAGACAGAGAAGCCTACGAGCAGTACTTC. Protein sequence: CASSRDREAYEQYF. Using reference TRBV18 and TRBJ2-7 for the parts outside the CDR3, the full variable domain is NAGVMQNPRHLVRRRGQEARLRCSPMKGHSHVYWYRQLPEEGLKFMVYLQKENIIDESGMPKERFSAEFPKEGPSILRIQQVVRGDSAAYFCASSRDREAYEQYFGPGTRLTVT.

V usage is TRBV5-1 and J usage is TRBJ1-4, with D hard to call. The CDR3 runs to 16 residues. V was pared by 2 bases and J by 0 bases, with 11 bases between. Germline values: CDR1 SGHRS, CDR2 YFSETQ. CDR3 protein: CASSFGEITTNEKLFF. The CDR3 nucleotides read TGCGCCAGCAGCTTCGGGGAGATAACAACTAATGAAAAACTGTTTTTT. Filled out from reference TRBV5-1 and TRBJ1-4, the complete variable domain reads KAGVTQTPRYLIKTRGQQVTLSCSPISGHRSVSWYQQTPGQGLQFLFEYFSETQRNKGNFPGRFSGRQFSNSRSEMNVSTLELGDSALYLCASSFGEITTNEKLFFGSGTQLSVL.

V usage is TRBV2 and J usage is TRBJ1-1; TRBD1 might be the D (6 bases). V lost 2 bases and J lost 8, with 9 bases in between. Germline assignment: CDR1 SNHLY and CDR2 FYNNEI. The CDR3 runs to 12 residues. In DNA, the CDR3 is TGTGCCAGCAGTGAATGGCAGGGGGAAGCTTTCTTT. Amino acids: CASSEWQGEAFF.

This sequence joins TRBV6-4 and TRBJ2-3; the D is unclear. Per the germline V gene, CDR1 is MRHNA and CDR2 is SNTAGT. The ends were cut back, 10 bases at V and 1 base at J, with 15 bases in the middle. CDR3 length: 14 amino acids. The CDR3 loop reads CATRRNTGTDTQYF. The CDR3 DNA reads TGTGCCACCAGGAGAAATACAGGCACAGATACGCAGTATTTT.

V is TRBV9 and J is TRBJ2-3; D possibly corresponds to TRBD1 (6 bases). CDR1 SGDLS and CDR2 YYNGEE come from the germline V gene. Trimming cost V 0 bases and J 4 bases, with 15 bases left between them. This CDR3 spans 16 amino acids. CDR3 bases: TGTGCCAGCAGCGTAGCTGTTACAGGGATGGCAGATACGCAGTATTTT. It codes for CASSVAVTGMADTQYF.

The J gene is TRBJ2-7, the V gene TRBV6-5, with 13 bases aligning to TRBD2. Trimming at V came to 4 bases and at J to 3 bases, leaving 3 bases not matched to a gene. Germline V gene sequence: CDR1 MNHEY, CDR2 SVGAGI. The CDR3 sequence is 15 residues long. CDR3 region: CASSSGLAGVYEQYF. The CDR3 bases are TGTGCCAGCAGTTCCGGACTAGCGGGAGTCTACGAGCAGTACTTC.

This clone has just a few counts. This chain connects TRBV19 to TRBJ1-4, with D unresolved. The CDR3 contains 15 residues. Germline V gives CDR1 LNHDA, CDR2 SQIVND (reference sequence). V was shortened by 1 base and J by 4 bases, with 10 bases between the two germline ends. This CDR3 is CASSIAGMGNEKLFF. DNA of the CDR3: TGTGCCAGTAGTATAGCCGGGATGGGTAATGAAAAACTGTTTTTT.

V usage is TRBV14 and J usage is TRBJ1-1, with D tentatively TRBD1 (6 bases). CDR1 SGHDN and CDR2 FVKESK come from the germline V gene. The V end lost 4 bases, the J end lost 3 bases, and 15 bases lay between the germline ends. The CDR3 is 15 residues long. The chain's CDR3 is CASSPLGAGDTEAFF. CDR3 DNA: TGTGCCAGCAGCCCATTGGGGGCCGGGGACACTGAAGCTTTCTTT.

Written as DNA, the CDR3 is TGTGCCAGCAGCCAAGGGACAAGGACCGTAGGCTACACCTTC. This encodes CASSQGTRTVGYTF. The V and J genes are TRBV14 and TRBJ1-2, with a tentative D call TRBD1 (5 bases). Germline values: CDR1 SGHDN, CDR2 FVKESK. V lost 1 base to trimming and J lost 8 bases, with 14 bases between them. The CDR3 loop spans 14 amino acids.

The CDR3 DNA sequence: TGTGCCAGCAGCCCAGGGGGCGCCGACACAGATACGCAGTATTTT. Its translation is CASSPGGADTDTQYF. The V call is TRBV5-8, the J call TRBJ2-3; TRBD1 matches 8 bases. CDR1 SGHTS and CDR2 YDEGEE come from the germline V gene. V was clipped by 4 bases and J by 2 bases; unmatched bases: 6. The CDR3 loop spans 15 amino acids.

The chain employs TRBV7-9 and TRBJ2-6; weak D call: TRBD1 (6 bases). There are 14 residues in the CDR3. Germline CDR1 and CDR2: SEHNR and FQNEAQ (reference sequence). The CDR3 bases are TGTGCTCGGGCAGGGGACTCTGGGGCCAACGTCCTGACTTTC. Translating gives CARAGDSGANVLTF. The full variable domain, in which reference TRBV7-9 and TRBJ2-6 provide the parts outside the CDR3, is DTGVSQNPRHKITKRGQNVTFRCDPISEHNRLYWYRQTLGQGPEFLTYFQNEAQLEKSRLLSDRFSAERPKGSFSTLEIQRTEQGDSAMYLCARAGDSGANVLTFGAGSRLTVL.

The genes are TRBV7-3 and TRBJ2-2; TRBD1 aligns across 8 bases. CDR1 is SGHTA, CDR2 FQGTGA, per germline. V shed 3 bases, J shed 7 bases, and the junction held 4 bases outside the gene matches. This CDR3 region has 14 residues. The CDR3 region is CASSFQGAGGELFF. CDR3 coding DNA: TGTGCCAGCAGCTTCCAGGGGGCGGGCGGGGAGCTGTTTTTT.

The CDR3 sequence is CASSLVEAASNEQFF. CDR3 DNA sequence: TGTGCCAGCAGCTTAGTCGAGGCAGCCTCTAATGAGCAGTTCTTC. The chain is built from TRBV7-8 and TRBJ2-1; unclear D gene. Germline loops: CDR1 SGHVS, CDR2 FQNEAQ. V lost 1 base to trimming and J lost 7 bases, with 14 bases between them. The CDR3 is 15 amino acids.

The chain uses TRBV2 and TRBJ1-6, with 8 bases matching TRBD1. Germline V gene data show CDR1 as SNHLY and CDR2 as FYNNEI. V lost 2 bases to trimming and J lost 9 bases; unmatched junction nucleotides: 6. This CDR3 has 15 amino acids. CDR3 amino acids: CASSESRGRGSPLHF. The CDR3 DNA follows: TGTGCCAGCAGTGAAAGCAGGGGGCGAGGTTCACCCCTCCACTTT.

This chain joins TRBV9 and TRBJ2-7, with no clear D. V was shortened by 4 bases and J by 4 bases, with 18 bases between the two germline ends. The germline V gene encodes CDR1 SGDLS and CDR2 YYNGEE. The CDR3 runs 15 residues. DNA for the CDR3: TGTGCCAGCAGCCCCTCCGGCGGCGACCTTTACGAGCAGTACTTC. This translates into CASSPSGGDLYEQYF.

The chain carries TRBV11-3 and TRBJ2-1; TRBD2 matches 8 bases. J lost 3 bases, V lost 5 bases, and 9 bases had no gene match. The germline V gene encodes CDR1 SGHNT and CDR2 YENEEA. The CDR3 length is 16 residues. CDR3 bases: TGTGCCAGCAGCGTAAAAGCGGGAGTTCGCTACAATGAGCAGTTCTTC. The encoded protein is CASSVKAGVRYNEQFF.

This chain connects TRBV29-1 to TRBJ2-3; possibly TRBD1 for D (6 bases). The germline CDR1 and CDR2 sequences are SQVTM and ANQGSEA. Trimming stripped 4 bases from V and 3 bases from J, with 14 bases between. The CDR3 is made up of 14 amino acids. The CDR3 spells CSVAQGSITDTQYF. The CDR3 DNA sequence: TGCAGCGTTGCTCAGGGGTCAATAACAGATACGCAGTATTTT.

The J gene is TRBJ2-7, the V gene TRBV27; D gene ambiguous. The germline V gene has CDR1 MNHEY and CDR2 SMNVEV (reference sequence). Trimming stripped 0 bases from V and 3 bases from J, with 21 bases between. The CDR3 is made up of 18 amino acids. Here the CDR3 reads CASSLSRPNLEFVYEQYF. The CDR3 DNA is TGTGCCAGCAGTTTATCTCGCCCTAACCTTGAGTTCGTCTACGAGCAGTACTTC.